The 30 T cell receptor beta chains below were found in one sample sequenced in a study of control samples from healthy donors and cancer patients. TCRdb keeps only in-frame clones here, not all; method: immunoSEQ multiplex PCR. Altogether 64,000 or so clones are present, roughly 90% being singletons, with the ten largest covering less than 2%. Sequenced sample: PBMCs. These receptor sequences come from a man aged 40-49 years with colorectal cancer.

The rearrangement joins TRBV19 to TRBJ1-1; possible D gene TRBD1, 5 bases. The germline gives CDR1 LNHDA, CDR2 SQIVND (reference sequence). Trimming left V 9 bases short and J 1 base short, with 15 bases between. This CDR3 region has 14 residues. The CDR3 nucleotides read TGTGCCAGCAGAACCGGACAAACGAACACTGAAGCTTTCTTT. Translation: CASRTGQTNTEAFF.

This clone was detected only once. The V call is TRBV5-1, the J call TRBJ2-7; no clear D gene. V gave up 4 bases and J gave up 0 bases, with 11 bases separating them. CDR3 length equals 14 residues. Germline V lookup: CDR1 SGHRS, CDR2 YFSETQ. The CDR3 here is CASSLSASSYEQYF. Here the CDR3 DNA reads TGCGCCAGCAGCCTCAGCGCGAGCTCCTACGAGCAGTACTTC.

The chain joins TRBV9 to TRBJ2-7, with TRBD1 matching over 8 bases. This CDR3 spans 13 amino acids. Trimming cost V 3 bases and J 6 bases; bases outside gene matches: 5. The germline gives CDR1 SGDLS, CDR2 YYNGEE. The CDR3 here is CASSARTGSEQYF. In DNA, the CDR3 is TGTGCCAGCAGCGCCCGGACAGGGAGCGAGCAGTACTTC.

The J gene is TRBJ2-6, the V gene TRBV5-1, with 11 bases that match TRBD1. V shed 4 bases, J shed 1 base, and the junction held 7 bases outside the gene matches. CDR3 length equals 18 residues. CDR1 and CDR2 from the germline V gene are SGHRS and YFSETQ. CDR3 loop: CASSADRGLPSGANVLTF. The CDR3 DNA sequence: TGCGCCAGCAGCGCGGACAGGGGGCTTCCGTCTGGGGCCAACGTCCTGACTTTC. Complete variable domain (other parts from reference TRBV5-1 and TRBJ2-6): KAGVTQTPRYLIKTRGQQVTLSCSPISGHRSVSWYQQTPGQGLQFLFEYFSETQRNKGNFPGRFSGRQFSNSRSEMNVSTLELGDSALYLCASSADRGLPSGANVLTFGAGSRLTVL.

The chain is built from TRBV11-3 and TRBJ1-4, with TRBD1 matching over 8 bases. With 5 bases clipped from V and 7 bases from J, the junction kept 12 bases outside the gene matches. CDR3 length: 16 amino acids. Germline assignment: CDR1 SGHNT and CDR2 YENEEA. The CDR3 DNA reads as TGTGCCAGCAGCCCAGGACAGGGCGTCTCTACTGAAAAACTGTTTTTT. Encoded protein: CASSPGQGVSTEKLFF.

The CDR3 DNA is TGTGCCAGTAGGGACCGGGTTCGAGGCTCACCCCTCCACTTT. This gives the protein CASRDRVRGSPLHF. This sequence joins TRBV19 and TRBJ1-6, with no clear D. Per the germline V gene, CDR1 is LNHDA and CDR2 is SQIVND (reference sequence). This CDR3 is built from 14 residues. The ends were cut back, 6 bases at V and 10 bases at J, with 16 bases in the middle.

V is TRBV5-6 and J is TRBJ1-2; TRBD1 matches 12 bases. V lost 4 bases, J lost 3 bases, and 10 bases stayed unmatched. Germline lookup yields CDR1 SGHDT and CDR2 YYEEEE. The CDR3 is 17 amino acids. This CDR3 reads CASSPIGTGGSDYGYTF. The CDR3 nucleotides are TGTGCCAGCAGCCCGATCGGGACAGGGGGCAGTGACTATGGCTACACCTTC.

This sequence joins TRBV18 and TRBJ2-7, with D perhaps being TRBD1 or TRBD2 (5 bases each). CDR1 and CDR2 (germline): KGHSH, LQKENI. The V end lost 2 bases, the J end lost 6 bases, and 14 bases lay between the germline ends. This CDR3 region has 14 residues. CDR3 sequence (DNA): TGTGCCAGCTCACCAGCGACGAGGGGTTTCGAGCAGTACTTC. Protein: CASSPATRGFEQYF.

The chain links TRBV6-5 to TRBJ1-6; the D is unclear. Germline CDR1 MNHEY, CDR2 SVGAGI. This CDR3 is built from 14 residues. V was clipped by 10 bases and J by 8 bases, with 18 bases between them. CDR3 loop: CATGGGGKHSPLHF. The CDR3 DNA reads TGTGCCACCGGAGGCGGAGGAAAACATTCACCCCTCCACTTT.

The J gene is TRBJ2-2, the V gene TRBV6-2 or TRBV6-3, with D tentatively TRBD2 (6 bases). Deletions cut 2 bases from V and 3 bases from J, with 19 bases between. Germline values: CDR1 MNHEY, CDR2 SVGEGT. This CDR3 contains 18 residues. The CDR3 coding sequence is TGTGCCAGCAGTTACCCCTATGGGGCGGGGAAGGACACCGGGGAGCTGTTTTTT. Amino acid sequence: CASSYPYGAGKDTGELFF.

This chain uses TRBV7-9 with TRBJ2-3; 8 nucleotides agree with TRBD2. V was pared by 5 bases and J by 6 bases, with 13 bases of the junction left unmatched. The CDR3 has 16 amino acids. Germline V gene data show CDR1 as SEHNR and CDR2 as FQNEAQ (reference sequence). The CDR3 spells CASSLREVAGRDTQYF. Written as DNA, the CDR3 is TGTGCCAGCAGCCTCCGGGAGGTAGCGGGGCGGGATACGCAGTATTTT.

Details on this clone: The junction differs from germline at one of its ends, possibly a read error. The chain links TRBV7-6 to TRBJ2-5; TRBD2 aligns across 7 bases. Germline values: CDR1 SGHVS, CDR2 FNYEAQ. The CDR3 is 12 amino acids. The DNA for the CDR3 is TGTGTCAGCAGCCCCGGGGGGGAGACCCAGTACTTC. This gives the protein CVSSPGGETQYF.

The rearrangement links TRBV11-3 to TRBJ2-1; D is uncertain. Trimming pared 3 bases from V and 0 bases from J, leaving 12 bases between. The CDR3 has 16 residues. Germline V gives CDR1 SGHNT, CDR2 YENEEA. The CDR3 DNA sequence: TGTGCCAGCAGCTTTGGTAGCAAAAGCTCCTACAATGAGCAGTTCTTC. Its protein product is CASSFGSKSSYNEQFF.

J is TRBJ2-7 and V is TRBV19; the D gene is possibly TRBD1 (5 bases). The CDR3 has 14 amino acids. CDR1 and CDR2 (germline): LNHDA, SQIVND (reference sequence). V lost 4 bases and J 3 bases, leaving 13 bases between the germline ends. The CDR3 loop is CASSTRQGYYEQYF. CDR3 DNA: TGTGCCAGTAGTACACGGCAGGGCTACTACGAGCAGTACTTC.

The chain recombines TRBV2 with TRBJ1-1; 7 bases match TRBD1. The germline gives CDR1 SNHLY, CDR2 FYNNEI. This CDR3 is built from 13 residues. V gave up 11 bases and J gave up 6 bases; unmatched junction bases: 12. The CDR3 sequence is CASSGTVLAEAFF. The CDR3 region has the DNA TGTGCCTCATCCGGGACAGTCCTCGCTGAAGCTTTCTTT. The whole variable domain, remainder taken from reference TRBV2 and TRBJ1-1, is EPEVTQTPSHQVTQMGQEVILRCVPISNHLYFYWYRQILGQKVEFLVSFYNNEISEKSEIFDDQFSVERPDGSNFTLKIRSTKLEDSAMYFCASSGTVLAEAFFGQGTRLTVV.

J is TRBJ2-7 and V is TRBV29-1; D gene uncertain. CDR1 is SQVTM and CDR2 is ANQGSEA in the germline V gene. V lost 7 bases and J lost 2, with 21 bases in between. This CDR3 has 15 residues. CDR3 bases: TGCAGCGCCGCACCCCGACAAGGGTCGGCCTACGAGCAGTACTTC. Its translation: CSAAPRQGSAYEQYF.

The genes are TRBV5-4 and TRBJ2-2, with D possibly matching TRBD1 (6 bases). CDR3 length equals 14 residues. CDR1 SGHNT and CDR2 YYREEE come from the germline V gene (reference sequence). With 1 base removed from V and 4 bases from J, the gap between germline ends came to 8 bases. CDR3 in DNA: TGTGCCAGCAGCTTGCAGGGGAGCACCGGGGAGCTGTTTTTT. This translates into CASSLQGSTGELFF.

On this clone itself: This sample also contains other DNA sequences that code for the same CDR3. The chain links TRBV3-1 (or the pseudogene TRBV3-2) to TRBJ1-2; D gene unclear. The CDR3 consists of 16 residues. The V gene lost 0 bases and the J gene lost 5 bases, with 16 bases spanning the gap. Germline V CDR1 and CDR2: LGHDT, YNNKEL (reference sequence). Here the CDR3 reads CASSQDPLQANYGYTF. The CDR3 region has the DNA TGTGCCAGCAGCCAAGATCCCCTGCAGGCGAATTATGGCTACACCTTC.

This chain links TRBV18 with TRBJ2-1; TRBD1 matches at 9 bases. CDR1 and CDR2 (germline): KGHSH, LQKENI. This CDR3 is built from 17 residues. Germline trimming cut 3 bases from V and 7 bases from J; bases unmatched to any gene: 13. The CDR3 here is CASSPPKQGAWINEQFF. The CDR3 bases are TGTGCCAGCTCACCTCCAAAACAGGGGGCTTGGATTAATGAGCAGTTCTTC.

As for this clone: Other DNA variants within this sample encode the same CDR3. J is TRBJ2-7 and V is TRBV12-3 or TRBV12-4, with TRBD1 matching 8 bases. This CDR3 is 13 amino acids long. J lost 2 bases, V lost 6 bases, and 3 bases had no gene match. As DNA, the CDR3 is TGTGCCAGCAGCTTGGACAGGGCCTACGAGCAGTACTTC. Its translation: CASSLDRAYEQYF.

This clone was recorded a few times. The V gene is TRBV18, the J gene TRBJ2-7; D is perhaps TRBD1 (6 bases). Per the germline V gene, CDR1 is KGHSH and CDR2 is LQKENI. The CDR3 is made up of 15 amino acids. The germline V and J ends were trimmed by 3 bases and 3 bases, with 15 bases remaining between them. CDR3: CASSPEGDPLYEQYF. The DNA for the CDR3 is TGTGCCAGCTCACCCGAGGGGGACCCCCTCTACGAGCAGTACTTC. Complete variable domain (other parts from reference TRBV18 and TRBJ2-7): NAGVMQNPRHLVRRRGQEARLRCSPMKGHSHVYWYRQLPEEGLKFMVYLQKENIIDESGMPKERFSAEFPKEGPSILRIQQVVRGDSAAYFCASSPEGDPLYEQYFGPGTRLTVT.

The chain is built from TRBV5-1 and TRBJ2-1, with 7 bases identical to TRBD1. The length of the CDR3 is 16 residues. V lost 4 bases and J lost 4; bases outside the gene matches: 11. Germline V lookup: CDR1 SGHRS, CDR2 YFSETQ. The CDR3 is CASSPGEGGTYNEQFF. The CDR3 DNA is TGCGCCAGCAGCCCCGGGGAAGGGGGCACGTACAATGAGCAGTTCTTC.

The count of this clone is one. This chain joins TRBV4-1 and TRBJ2-3; D may be TRBD2 (5 bases). CDR1 is MGHRA and CDR2 is YSYEKL in the germline V gene. CDR3 length: 12 amino acids. The V and J ends lost 3 bases and 14 bases respectively, with 15 bases between them. CDR3 amino acids: CASSQNIGLLYF. In DNA form, the CDR3 reads TGCGCCAGCAGCCAGAACATAGGACTCCTGTATTTT.

The chain uses TRBV3-1 (or the pseudogene TRBV3-2) and TRBJ1-2; D ambiguous. The CDR3 totals 16 residues. The germline CDR1 and CDR2 sequences are LGHDT and YNNKEL (reference sequence). The V gene lost 6 bases and the J gene lost 0 bases, with 17 bases spanning the gap. The CDR3 nucleotides read TGTGCCAGCAGGCTCACCGGAGGCGGAGCTAACTATGGCTACACCTTC. Encoded protein: CASRLTGGGANYGYTF.

Notes on this clone: Sequence at one end of the junction differs from germline and may be a read error. The rearrangement links TRBV14 to TRBJ2-5; D unclear. The CDR3 has 13 amino acids. Germline CDR1 and CDR2: SGHDN and FVKESK. CDR3: CASSQWIGKTRYF. The CDR3 region has the DNA TGTGCCAGCAGCCAATGGATCGGAAAGACCCGGTACTTC.

The rearrangement joins TRBV18 to TRBJ2-7; 8 nucleotides match TRBD2. Germline V lookup: CDR1 KGHSH, CDR2 LQKENI. The junction had 7 bases not matched to a gene; V was cut back by 3 bases and J by 3 bases. The CDR3 is 15 residues long. CDR3 loop: CASSPPSGGGYEQYF. The CDR3 region has the DNA TGTGCCAGCTCACCCCCCTCGGGGGGGGGCTACGAGCAGTACTTC.

The CDR3 sequence is CASSVGWQGTSNEKLFF. In nucleotides, the CDR3 is TGTGCCAGCAGCGTAGGATGGCAGGGAACGAGTAATGAAAAACTGTTTTTT. The chain joins TRBV9 to TRBJ1-4, with D maybe TRBD1 (5 bases). Germline assignment: CDR1 SGDLS and CDR2 YYNGEE. With 0 bases removed from V and 4 bases from J, the gap between germline ends came to 16 bases. The CDR3 runs to 17 residues.

This clone was counted between two and nine times. This sequence joins TRBV7-2 and TRBJ2-5; D call uncertain. The CDR3 extends over 13 amino acids. Germline V gene data show CDR1 as SGHTA and CDR2 as FQGNSA. V was trimmed by 5 bases and J by 4 bases, leaving 11 bases between them. For the CDR3, the DNA is TGTGCCAGCAGCCCCAGACCATCAGAGACCCAGTACTTC. This encodes CASSPRPSETQYF. Supplemented by reference TRBV7-2 and TRBJ2-5, the full variable domain reads GAGVSQSPSNKVTEKGKDVELRCDPISGHTALYWYRQSLGQGLEFLIYFQGNSAPDKSGLPSDRFSAERTGGSVSTLTIQRTQQEDSAVYLCASSPRPSETQYFGPGTRLLVL.

The V call is TRBV7-9, the J call TRBJ2-5; no clear D gene. The length of the CDR3 is 13 residues. Germline V gives CDR1 SEHNR, CDR2 FQNEAQ (reference sequence). Between the trimmed V and J ends, which lost 4 bases and 5 bases, there was a span of 11 bases. The CDR3 DNA reads as TGTGCCAGCAGCTCCTATAGGAAGGAGACCCAGTACTTC. It encodes CASSSYRKETQYF.

V and J are TRBV6-4 and TRBJ2-5; TRBD2 agrees at 11 bases. CDR3 length: 18 residues. The junction had 15 bases not matched to a gene; V was cut back by 2 bases and J by 7 bases. Germline assignment: CDR1 MRHNA and CDR2 SNTAGT. As DNA, the CDR3 is TGTGCCAGCAGTGACCCCCCGGGGACTAGCGGCCCAGATATGACCCAGTACTTC. Its translation: CASSDPPGTSGPDMTQYF.